This TCR beta chain was captured by sequencing in a study of T cell responses to AZD1222 COVID-19 vaccine. J lost 8 bases, V lost 4 bases, and 14 bases had no gene match. The CDR3 consists of 17 residues. Germline values: CDR1 SEHNR, CDR2 FQNEAQ (reference sequence). A word on this clone: Its antigen is not known.

Generated by immunoSEQ multiplex PCR, the TCRdb table keeps only in-frame clones and is missing some. The repertoire consists of about 84,000 clones, with nearly 90% occurring once and the leading ten covering less than 1.6%. Findings of the study overall: Repertoire sampling happened only post peak T cell response. With two AZD1222 doses given, Spike-specific TCR breadth and depth both rose. Spike-spanning, vaccine-associated CD4 TCRs were dominant at 160-218 and 743-854.

This sequence was found in an adult in good health. The specimen was peripheral blood, collected on day 0 of AZD1222 vaccination. This rearrangement joins TRBV7-9 to TRBJ2-1; 10 positions match TRBD2. The CDR3 DNA reads as TGTGCCAGCAGCTCCGTCGACCCTACTAGCGGGAATTATGAGCAGTTCTTC. Amino acid sequence: CASSSVDPTSGNYEQFF.